The present TCR beta chain was sequenced within a study of post-analysis software for immune sequencing data. Background on the study: There were relapsing-remitting, secondary progressive and progressive-relapsing multiple sclerosis among the disease courses included. Study outcomes and limitations: When patients were compared with controls, 5 or 6 TRBV segments were more frequent, TRBV5-6, TRBV5-1 and TRBV20-1 among them.

This clonotype was detected a few times. Its matching antigen is unknown. Libraries were made from TCR beta cDNA, and they carried unique molecular identifiers. Input amounts of about 0.85 to 11 million T cells were used. These gave 500,000 or so cDNA molecules, so each molecule approximated one T cell. TCRdb reprocessed the PCR reads with MiXCR, giving one entry per CDR3 protein. This sample has 800,000 to 950,000 distinct CDR3 sequences, with about 57% found just once. CDR3 length: 14 residues. The sample was blood. The TCR comes from a girl aged 10 to 17 with multiple sclerosis. The chain links TRBV12-3 or TRBV12-4 to TRBJ2-7; 12 bases are shared with TRBD2. The end of the DNA is better explained by TRBJ2-5, so the J call may be wrong. In DNA form, the CDR3 reads TGTGCCAGCCGCCTAGCGGGAGGGCGGGAGACCCAGTACTTC. Encoded protein: CASRLAGGRETQYF.